The 3 T cell receptor beta chains below come from one sample, sequenced in a study of shared clonotypes between healthy human individuals. The method was immunoSEQ multiplex PCR; TCRdb's version includes in-frame clones alone and lacks a portion of them. The sample holds about 1,500,000 clones, roughly 97% seen once. The specimen was naive CD4+ T cells sorted from blood. Stated subset: CD45RA+ positively selected. These receptors originate from a man aged 30 to 39 in good health.

The chain joins TRBV5-4 to TRBJ2-7; 14 nucleotides line up with TRBD2. Trimming took 3 bases from V and 2 from J; bases not matched to a gene: 10. The CDR3 spans 18 residues. Germline V gene sequence: CDR1 SGHNT, CDR2 YYREEE (reference sequence). The CDR3 here is CASSSAGTSGRYPYEQYF. The CDR3 DNA follows: TGTGCCAGCAGCTCCGCCGGGACTAGCGGGAGATATCCCTACGAGCAGTACTTC.

The chain combines TRBV7-8 with TRBJ1-2; no definite D call. V was cut by 3 bases and J by 3 bases, with 14 bases left in between. CDR3 length: 15 residues. The germline gives CDR1 SGHVS, CDR2 FQNEAQ. DNA for the CDR3: TGTGCCAGCAGCTTTAGCCTAGGAGCCGACTATGGCTACACCTTC. Encoded protein: CASSFSLGADYGYTF.

The genes are TRBV5-6 and TRBJ1-3; 9 nucleotides align to TRBD1. The CDR3 loop spans 16 amino acids. Trimming cost V 2 bases and J 3 bases; bases outside gene matches: 6. Per the germline V gene, CDR1 is SGHDT and CDR2 is YYEEEE. The CDR3 sequence is CASSLPGDRDGNTIYF. The CDR3 DNA reads as TGTGCCAGCAGCTTACCGGGGGACAGGGATGGAAACACCATATATTTT. Full variable domain (outside the CDR3, taken from reference TRBV5-6 and TRBJ1-3): DAGVTQSPTHLIKTRGQQVTLRCSPKSGHDTVSWYQQALGQGPQFIFQYYEEEERQRGNFPDRFSGHQFPNYSSELNVNALLLGDSALYLCASSLPGDRDGNTIYFGEGSWLTVV.